This TCR beta chain was sequenced in a study of early T cells in non-severe SARS-CoV-2 infection. Study-level information: Sequencing targeted bulk RNA from unsorted whole blood, leaving chains unpaired. Notes on the study in general: Missing private and CD4 specificities, VDJdb matching favored anti-spike CD8 responses.

The CDR3 runs to 14 residues. CDR1 and CDR2 from the germline V gene are MGHRA and YSYEKL. Trimming removed 4 bases from V and 7 bases from J; junction bases left unmatched: 5. Remarks on this clonotype: What it binds is unknown.

Attachment of unique molecular identifiers to individual cDNA molecules was performed. TCRdb ran MiXCR on the 5' RACE reads and lists one entry per CDR3 protein. This sample yields tens of thousands of distinct CDR3 sequences, of which around 8.3% are seen a single time; about 10% belongs to the top ten. This sample comprised whole blood, obtained at baseline. This TCR came from an adult who was a healthcare worker with PCR-confirmed SARS-CoV-2 infection or an uninfected control (not recorded which). The gene calls are TRBV4-1 and TRBJ1-4, with 8 bases aligning to TRBD1. The CDR3 protein is CASSLGQGTEKLFF. In nucleotides, the CDR3 is TGCGCCAGCAGCCTAGGACAGGGAACTGAAAAACTGTTTTTT.